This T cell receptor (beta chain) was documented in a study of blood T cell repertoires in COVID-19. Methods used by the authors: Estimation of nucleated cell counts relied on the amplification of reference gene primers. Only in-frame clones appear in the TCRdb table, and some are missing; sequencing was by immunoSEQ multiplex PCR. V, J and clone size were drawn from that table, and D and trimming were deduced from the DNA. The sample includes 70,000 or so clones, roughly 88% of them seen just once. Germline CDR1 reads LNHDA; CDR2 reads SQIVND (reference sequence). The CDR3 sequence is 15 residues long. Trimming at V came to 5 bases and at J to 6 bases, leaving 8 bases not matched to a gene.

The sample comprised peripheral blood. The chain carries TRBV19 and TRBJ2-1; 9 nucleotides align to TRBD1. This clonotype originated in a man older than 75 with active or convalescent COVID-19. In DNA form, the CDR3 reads TGTGCCAGTAGTGCGCCGGGACAGGGCTCCAATGAGCAGTTCTTC. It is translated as CASSAPGQGSNEQFF.